Detailed here is one T cell receptor (beta chain). The sample belongs to a study of cytomegalovirus exposure and HLA in healthy donors. The PCR contained 60 Vbeta and 13 Jbeta primers. Sequencing used immunoSEQ multiplex PCR; TCRdb keeps in-frame clones, though not all of them. The sample contains about 120,000 clones, over 70% of which appear only once. This CDR3 comprises 15 residues. V lost 0 bases and J 2 bases, leaving 9 bases between the germline ends. The V gene's germline CDR1 is SNHLY and CDR2 FYNNEI. The chain joins TRBV2 to TRBJ2-3, with D hard to call. The clonotype was recovered from a man between 18 and 29 years old in good health and CMV-seropositive. The specimen sequenced was PBMCs. CDR3 amino acids: CASSEAERNTDTQYF. The DNA of the CDR3 is TGTGCCAGCAGTGAAGCGGAGCGCAACACAGATACGCAGTATTTT.